The 10 T cell receptor beta chains below all came from one sample that was sequenced in a study of blood T cell repertoires in COVID-19. TCRdb keeps only in-frame clones here, not all; method: immunoSEQ multiplex PCR. The repertoire holds roughly 67,000 clones, with about nine tenths as singletons. The source material was peripheral blood. The receptors were gathered from a man between 50 and 59 years old with active COVID-19.

The rearrangement links TRBV5-1 to TRBJ1-6, with D possibly being TRBD1 (5 bases). CDR3 length: 15 amino acids. With 3 bases removed from V and 6 bases from J, the gap between germline ends came to 13 bases. CDR1 and CDR2 from the germline V gene are SGHRS and YFSETQ. CDR3: CASSWEGAANSPLHF. In DNA form, the CDR3 reads TGCGCCAGCAGCTGGGAAGGGGCGGCTAATTCACCCCTCCACTTT. The full variable domain, with the rest looked up from reference TRBV5-1 and TRBJ1-6, is KAGVTQTPRYLIKTRGQQVTLSCSPISGHRSVSWYQQTPGQGLQFLFEYFSETQRNKGNFPGRFSGRQFSNSRSEMNVSTLELGDSALYLCASSWEGAANSPLHFGNGTRLTVT.

This clone was seen many times. The chain is built from TRBV5-1 and TRBJ1-6; weak D call: TRBD1 (5 bases). The length of the CDR3 is 14 residues. V lost 1 base and J lost 7, with 9 bases in between. CDR1 is SGHRS and CDR2 is YFSETQ in the germline V gene. The CDR3: CASSLQGENSPLHF. CDR3 DNA: TGCGCCAGCAGCTTGCAGGGTGAGAATTCACCCCTCCACTTT. The variable domain in full, completed from reference TRBV5-1 and TRBJ1-6, reads KAGVTQTPRYLIKTRGQQVTLSCSPISGHRSVSWYQQTPGQGLQFLFEYFSETQRNKGNFPGRFSGRQFSNSRSEMNVSTLELGDSALYLCASSLQGENSPLHFGNGTRLTVT.

This chain connects TRBV2 to TRBJ2-5; the D gene is possibly TRBD1 (6 bases). The V end lost 4 bases, the J end lost 2 bases, and 8 bases lay between the germline ends. CDR1 is SNHLY, CDR2 FYNNEI, per germline. The CDR3 is made up of 13 amino acids. The CDR3 region is CASSGQEQETQYF. The CDR3, as DNA: TGTGCCAGCAGTGGACAGGAACAAGAGACCCAGTACTTC.

The chain carries TRBV5-6 and TRBJ2-1; D may be TRBD1 (6 bases). The CDR3 is made up of 16 amino acids. The V and J ends lost 0 bases and 4 bases respectively, with 14 bases between them. Germline V gene data show CDR1 as SGHDT and CDR2 as YYEEEE. CDR3 sequence reads: CASSLGGQILYNEQFF. CDR3 sequence (DNA): TGTGCCAGCAGCTTGGGCGGACAGATTTTATACAATGAGCAGTTCTTC.

The V and J genes are TRBV6-5 and TRBJ1-3; no reliable D call. This CDR3 is 12 amino acids long. Deletions cut 10 bases from V and 0 bases from J, with 7 bases between. Germline values: CDR1 MNHEY, CDR2 SVGAGI. The CDR3 spells CATRGSGNTIYF. As DNA, the CDR3 is TGTGCCACCCGAGGCTCTGGAAACACCATATATTTT.

This clone was seen more than once but under ten times. This chain joins TRBV6-2 or TRBV6-3 and TRBJ1-6, with TRBD1 matching 9 bases. Germline V gives CDR1 MNHEY, CDR2 SVGEGT. The junction had 8 bases not matched to a gene; V was cut back by 4 bases and J by 7 bases. The CDR3 sequence is 16 residues long. The CDR3 DNA follows: TGTGCCAGCAGTTCTTTTTTCGGGACAGGGAATTCACCCCTCCACTTT. This sequence encodes CASSSFFGTGNSPLHF.

The chain employs TRBV4-2 and TRBJ1-5, with 12 bases identical to TRBD1. This CDR3 spans 16 amino acids. With 1 base clipped from V and 6 bases from J, the junction kept 4 bases outside the gene matches. The germline V gene encodes CDR1 LGHNA and CDR2 YNFKEQ. This CDR3 reads CASSQVGDRGRQPQHF. CDR3 nucleotides: TGTGCCAGCAGCCAAGTCGGGGACAGGGGGCGTCAGCCCCAGCATTTT.

V and J are TRBV6-5 and TRBJ1-1; 8 bases are shared with TRBD1. The CDR3 is 13 amino acids. CDR1 MNHEY and CDR2 SVGAGI come from the germline V gene. J lost 5 bases, V lost 6 bases, and 5 bases had no gene match. CDR3 coding DNA: TGTGCCAGCAGCGACAGGGGTGGAACTGAAGCTTTCTTT. Amino acids: CASSDRGGTEAFF.

The chain is built from TRBV11-2 and TRBJ1-6; the D gene is possibly TRBD1 (5 bases). Germline lookup yields CDR1 SGHAT and CDR2 FQNNGV. V lost 3 bases, J lost 7 bases, and 13 bases lay in between. This CDR3 has 15 amino acids. The CDR3 reads CASSLAGVENSPLHF. The CDR3 nucleotides read TGTGCCAGCAGCTTGGCGGGGGTCGAGAATTCACCCCTCCACTTT.

This chain connects TRBV19 to TRBJ1-3; TRBD1 might be the D (6 bases). This CDR3 contains 15 residues. The germline gives CDR1 LNHDA, CDR2 SQIVND (reference sequence). Trimming removed 2 bases at V and 1 base at J, with 9 bases between. CDR3 protein: CASSISTGSGNTIYF. The CDR3 DNA sequence: TGTGCCAGTAGTATATCGACAGGTTCTGGAAACACCATATATTTT. The variable domain in full, completed from reference TRBV19 and TRBJ1-3, reads DGGITQSPKYLFRKEGQNVTLSCEQNLNHDAMYWYRQDPGQGLRLIYYSQIVNDFQKGDIAEGYSVSREKKESFPLTVTSAQKNPTAFYLCASSISTGSGNTIYFGEGSWLTVV.